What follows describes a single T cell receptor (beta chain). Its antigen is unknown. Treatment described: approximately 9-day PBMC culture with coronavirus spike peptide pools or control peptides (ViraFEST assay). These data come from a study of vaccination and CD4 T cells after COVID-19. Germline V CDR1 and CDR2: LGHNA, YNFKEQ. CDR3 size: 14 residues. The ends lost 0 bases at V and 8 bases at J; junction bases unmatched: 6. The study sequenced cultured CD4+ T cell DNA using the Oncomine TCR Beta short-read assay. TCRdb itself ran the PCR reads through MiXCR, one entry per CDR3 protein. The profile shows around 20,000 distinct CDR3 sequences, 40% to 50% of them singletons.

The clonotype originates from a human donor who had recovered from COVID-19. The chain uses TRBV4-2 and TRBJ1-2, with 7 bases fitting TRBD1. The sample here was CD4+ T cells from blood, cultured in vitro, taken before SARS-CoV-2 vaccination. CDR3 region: CASSQDQGGEGYTF. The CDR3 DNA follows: TGTGCCAGCAGCCAAGATCAAGGGGGCGAGGGCTACACCTTC.